One TCR beta chain is described in this entry. This record comes from a study of monozygotic twins with inflammatory bowel disease. With the 5' RACE reads reprocessed, TCRdb shows one record per CDR3 protein and no DNA. The listing records 300,000 to 450,000 distinct CDR3 sequences. The CDR3 length is 12 residues. Germline V lookup: CDR1 DFQATT, CDR2 SNEGSKA (reference sequence). The receptor's source is a human donor with ulcerative colitis or Crohn's disease, or a healthy co-twin of an affected twin (not recorded which). The sample taken for sequencing was blood. The J gene is TRBJ2-7, the V gene TRBV20-1; TCRdb lists TRBD2, though no DNA is available to test this call. The CDR3 region is CSARVASSQQYF.